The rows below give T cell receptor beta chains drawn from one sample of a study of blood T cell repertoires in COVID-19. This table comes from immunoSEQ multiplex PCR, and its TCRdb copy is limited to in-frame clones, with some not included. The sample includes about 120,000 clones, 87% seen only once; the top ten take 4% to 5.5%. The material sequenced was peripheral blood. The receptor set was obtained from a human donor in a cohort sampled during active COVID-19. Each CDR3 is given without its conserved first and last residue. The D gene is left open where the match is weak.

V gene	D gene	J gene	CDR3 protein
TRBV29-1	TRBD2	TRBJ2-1	SFRLAGDNEQF
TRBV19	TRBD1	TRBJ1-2	ASSIAGTGLNVGYGYT
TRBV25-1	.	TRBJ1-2	ASSVAGGGGINGYT
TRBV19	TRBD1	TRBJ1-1	ASGTVNTEAF
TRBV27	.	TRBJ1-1	ASSFIGDLGAEAF
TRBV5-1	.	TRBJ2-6	ASSPGWGSGANVLT
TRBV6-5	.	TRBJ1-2	ASSWGGADYGYT
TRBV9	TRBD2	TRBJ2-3	ASSLLAGGPDTQY
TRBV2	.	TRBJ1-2	ASKIREVHYGYT
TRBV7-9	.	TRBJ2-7	ASSSLTGAHYEQY